This TCR beta chain came from a study of CD8 T cells in ankylosing spondylitis. This CDR3 is 14 amino acids long. V gave up 6 bases and J gave up 1 base, with 12 bases separating them. Quantitative molecular-barcoded 5'-RACE generated the TCR beta libraries. Using its own MiXCR run on the 5' RACE reads, TCRdb lists one record per CDR3 protein. Of some 130,000 distinct CDR3 sequences in the sample, 9.3% were seen once. The table lists this clonotype with a few counts. The antigen is undetermined. Findings and caveats of the study: A TCR beta motif of fewer than ten highly homologous variants seemed to mark ankylosing spondylitis blood.

The sequence derives from a male donor with ankylosing spondylitis or in good health (not recorded which). The source material was blood, either unsorted or a sorted T cell fraction (not recorded which). The rearrangement links TRBV12-3 or TRBV12-4 to TRBJ2-5, with a possible D match to TRBD1 (6 bases). The CDR3 sequence is CASRKQGFQETQYF. CDR3 coding DNA: TGTGCCAGCAGAAAACAGGGCTTCCAAGAGACCCAGTACTTC.